What follows are 4 T cell receptor beta chains derived from one specimen sequenced in a study of blood T cell repertoires in COVID-19. Only in-frame clones appear in the TCRdb table, and some are missing; sequencing was by immunoSEQ multiplex PCR. Of approximately 300,000 clones in the sample, roughly 90% were seen once. The sequenced sample consisted of peripheral blood. The receptors stem from a woman in her 50s with active or convalescent COVID-19.

The chain links TRBV6-5 to TRBJ1-2; TRBD1 aligns across 7 bases. Germline CDR1 MNHEY, CDR2 SVGAGI. V shed 5 bases and J 11 bases; nucleotides not matched to a gene: 5. The CDR3 contains 11 residues. CDR3 DNA: TGTGCCAGCAGTAAGACAGGGAGGTACACCTTC. It is translated as CASSKTGRYTF.

The rearrangement uses TRBV7-9 and TRBJ1-1, with D possibly being TRBD1 (6 bases). The germline V gene encodes CDR1 SEHNR and CDR2 FQNEAQ (reference sequence). Trimming left V 10 bases short and J 2 bases short, with 8 bases between. This CDR3 comprises 11 residues. The CDR3 DNA follows: TGTGCCACAGGGGTTAACACTGAAGCTTTCTTT. Protein sequence: CATGVNTEAFF. The full variable domain, its missing parts supplied by reference TRBV7-9 and TRBJ1-1, is DTGVSQNPRHKITKRGQNVTFRCDPISEHNRLYWYRQTLGQGPEFLTYFQNEAQLEKSRLLSDRFSAERPKGSFSTLEIQRTEQGDSAMYLCATGVNTEAFFGQGTRLTVV.

The CDR3 nucleotides read TGTGCCAGCAGCCTTTCCACAGGGCTGAGGGGCTACACCTTC. Translating it yields CASSLSTGLRGYTF. The chain uses TRBV5-4 and TRBJ1-2, with D possibly TRBD1 on 6 matching bases. V lost 4 bases, J lost 8 bases, and 18 bases lay in between. The germline V gene has CDR1 SGHNT and CDR2 YYREEE (reference sequence). This CDR3 has 14 residues.

The V and J genes are TRBV18 and TRBJ2-7; possibly TRBD1 for D (5 bases). V dropped 6 bases and J dropped 2 bases, with 23 bases sitting between them. Germline CDR1 and CDR2: KGHSH and LQKENI. The CDR3 is 17 amino acids. Written as DNA, the CDR3 is TGTGCCAGCTCGCCGACCGTGCCGACAGTAGGTCCCTACGAGCAGTACTTC. Its protein product is CASSPTVPTVGPYEQYF.